This TCR beta chain came from a study of blood T cell repertoires in COVID-19 (dated by TCRdb to the early 2020s). Regarding the complete study: The collaborator samples originated in the United States, Italy and Spain and spanned the acute and convalescent phases of COVID-19. The prospective study material was composed of cDNA or gDNA derived from T cells, B-cell-depleted T cells, or PBMCs. Subjects who had been exposed to COVID-19, were actively infected with it, or had recovered from it provided the deeply sampled blood TCRbeta repertoires that made up the dataset. The repertoires were released in a freely available public database intended as a resource for research on the immune response to SARS-CoV-2. Samples were obtained from the ongoing ImmuneRACE study (first 160 participants) and from over a thousand subjects provided by 6 global collaborators. A de-identified subject ID, COVID-19 status, age in years and sex were almost always included in the sample metadata. Where available, HLA class I and class II types were taken from metadata supplied by the sample provider and were not determined by assay-based typing. What the authors observed across the whole study: How much clinical and demographic metadata was included differed by source and by participant, and the metadata was provided uncurated.

The sample holds one count of this clone. Its antigen target is currently unknown. Qualities for individual bases were not recorded, and no much larger clone is one base off. One collaborating source in Seattle enrolled patients while the patients were actively infected and followed the patients over time throughout the course of disease. Collaborating institutions collected whole blood in K2EDTA tubes following their own protocols. For TCRbeta analysis, collaborators shipped samples in one of three forms: frozen whole blood, isolated PBMCs, or DNA extracted from either of those sample types. TCRbeta CDR3 regions were amplified from genomic DNA using the immunoSEQ Assay, a bias-controlled multiplex PCR. The study's processing was this. The number of nucleated cells in each sample was estimated by amplification of reference gene primers within the assay. To quantify the absolute abundance of each unique TCRbeta CDR3 rearrangement, sequence reads were collapsed and filtered. For each sample, productive Simpson clonality was calculated as the square root of Simpson's diversity index across productive rearrangements. Not all clones reach the TCRdb copy of this immuneACCESS table, which keeps in-frame sequences only. Checked studies attribute under half of the gap to unresolved V genes and leave the rest unexplained. That table furnishes V, J and clone size, whereas the DNA furnished D and trimming. This sample comprises 300,000 to 450,000 clones, 80% to 90% of them detected only once. The ten largest make up 2.3% of the sample.

The CDR3, cysteine through phenylalanine, is 16 amino acids long. CDR3 DNA is the only sequence kept; it has 48 bases, read in frame from the first base. The germline V gene gives CDR1 as SGHTA and CDR2 as FQGTGA. V lost 3 bases and J lost 0 bases, and the count of bases not matched to a germline gene is 3. The sample was peripheral blood. The receptor chain draws on TRBV7-3 and TRBJ2-3; TRBD2 aligns with 10 central bases. The receptor was isolated from a woman aged 60 to 75 with COVID-19, enrolled during active disease. In nucleotides, the sequence is TGTGCCAGCAGCTTCAGCGGGGGGGCTAGCACAGATACGCAGTATTTT. Protein translation: CASSFSGGASTDTQYF. When the CDR3 is completed using the reference TRBV7-3 and TRBJ2-3 genes on either side, the full variable domain is GAGVSQTPSNKVTEKGKYVELRCDPISGHTALYWYRQSLGQGPEFLIYFQGTGAADDSGLPNDRFFAVRPEGSVSTLKIQRTERGDSAVYLCASSFSGGASTDTQYFGPGTRLTVL.